This T cell receptor (beta chain) was documented in a study of shared clonotypes between healthy human individuals. Using immunoSEQ multiplex PCR, the repertoire was profiled, and TCRdb retains in-frame clones only, with some absent. The sample shows 300,000 to 350,000 clones, roughly 80% of them seen only once. Germline CDR1 MNHNY, CDR2 SVGAGI (reference sequence). The V and J ends lost 0 bases and 6 bases respectively, with 12 bases between them. The CDR3 runs 14 residues. This sequence was found in a man aged 25 to 40 in good health. The sequenced sample was memory CD4+ T cells sorted from blood. The subset was: CD45RA-negative fraction. The gene calls are TRBV6-6 and TRBJ2-7, with a weak D call TRBD1 (5 bases). CDR3 sequence: CASSYSSGRGEQYF. The CDR3 DNA is TGTGCCAGCAGTTACTCATCTGGAAGGGGCGAGCAGTACTTC.